This TCR beta chain was retrieved from a study of blood T cell repertoires in COVID-19. Study summary: From T cells, B-cell-depleted T cells, or PBMCs came the material, which was cDNA or gDNA.

Method: immunoSEQ multiplex PCR; TCRdb's copy keeps in-frame clones and lacks some. There are around 130,000 clones in the sample; approximately 86% occur only once, and approximately 20% lies in the top ten. The CDR3 is 14 amino acids. Germline V gene data show CDR1 as MDHEN and CDR2 as SYDVKM. Trimming pared 3 bases from V and 3 bases from J, leaving 6 bases between. V and J are TRBV28 and TRBJ1-6; no definite D call. Sequencing was carried out using peripheral blood. This TCR was recovered from a woman aged 45-59 years who had recovered from COVID-19. The CDR3 reads CASSFPGYNSPLHF. The CDR3 DNA reads as TGTGCCAGCAGTTTTCCAGGCTATAATTCACCCCTCCACTTT. Full variable domain (rest looked up from reference TRBV28 and TRBJ1-6): DVKVTQSSRYLVKRTGEKVFLECVQDMDHENMFWYRQDPGLGLRLIYFSYDVKMKEKGDIPEGYSVSREKKERFSLILESASTNQTSMYLCASSFPGYNSPLHFGNGTRLTVT.